This T cell receptor beta chain was retrieved from a study of blood T cell repertoires in COVID-19. Libraries were prepared by immunoSEQ multiplex PCR; TCRdb keeps only in-frame clonotypes and omits some of them. The repertoire has 150,000 or so clones, 70% to 85% of them found once; the top ten carry approximately 12%. The length of the CDR3 is 16 residues. Germline loops: CDR1 SNHLY, CDR2 FYNNEI. V shed 6 bases, J shed 2 bases, and the junction held 9 bases outside the gene matches. The table lists this clone with a count of one. The chain joins TRBV2 to TRBJ2-3, with TRBD2 matching 9 bases. The sequencing sample was made of PBMCs or T cells enriched from blood (not recorded which). The TCR comes from a man aged 45-60 years who had recovered from COVID-19. The CDR3 DNA follows: TGTGCCAGCAGAGAAAGGACTAGCGCCTTCACAGATACGCAGTATTTT. It is translated as CASRERTSAFTDTQYF.